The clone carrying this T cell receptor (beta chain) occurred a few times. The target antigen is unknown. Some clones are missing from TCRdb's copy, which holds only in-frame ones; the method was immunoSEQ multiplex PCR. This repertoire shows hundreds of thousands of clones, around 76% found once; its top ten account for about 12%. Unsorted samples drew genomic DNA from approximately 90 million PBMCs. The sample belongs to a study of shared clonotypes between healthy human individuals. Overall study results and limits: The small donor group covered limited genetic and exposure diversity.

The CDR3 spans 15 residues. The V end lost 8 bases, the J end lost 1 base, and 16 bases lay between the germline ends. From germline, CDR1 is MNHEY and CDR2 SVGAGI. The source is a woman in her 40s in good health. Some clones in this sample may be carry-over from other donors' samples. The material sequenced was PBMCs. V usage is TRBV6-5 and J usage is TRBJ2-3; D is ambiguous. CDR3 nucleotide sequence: TGTGCCAGCGGCGATTGGAAGGACCGCACAGATACGCAGTATTTT. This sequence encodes CASGDWKDRTDTQYF.